This TCR beta chain was identified during a study of cytotoxic CD8 clonotypes in ibrutinib-treated CLL. In the study overall: Response was recorded as partial in roughly 24 patients and complete in 2; at median approximately 63 months, 14 remained remitted and some twelve had progressed. Averaging across samples gave about 230,000 productive templates and roughly 100,000 productive rearrangements.

The CDR3 is 13 residues long. V was trimmed by 2 bases and J by 2 bases, leaving 5 bases between them. In germline, CDR1 is SGHTA, CDR2 FQGTGA. The method was immunoSEQ multiplex PCR; TCRdb's version includes in-frame clones alone and lacks a portion of them. The sample has under 200,000 clones, under 90% seen once. The sequenced sample was PBMCs, obtained after 24 months of ibrutinib treatment. The chain combines TRBV7-3 with TRBJ2-3, with no clear D. The sequence was obtained from a human donor with chronic lymphocytic leukemia. As DNA, the CDR3 is TGTGCCAGCAGCTTATCCGCCACAGATACGCAGTATTTT. Protein: CASSLSATDTQYF.